This TCR beta chain was found in a study of PD-L1 blockade in urothelial cancer. Notes on the study in general: Clonality of blood TCR below the median before treatment predicted better survival. Larger 3-week expansion of tumor-associated blood clones was seen in durable-benefit patients.

The CDR3 length is 13 residues. The V end lost 2 bases, the J end lost 4 bases, and 11 bases lay between the germline ends. Germline loops: CDR1 GTSNPN, CDR2 SVGIG (reference sequence). The time point denotes: pretreatment peripheral blood. The diagnosis in patients was locally advanced or metastatic urothelial carcinoma. Of note for this clone: Its antigen is unknown.

Profiled with immunoSEQ multiplex PCR; TCRdb holds only in-frame clones, not every one. In the table there are some 71,000 clones, around four fifths of which are singletons. This chain connects TRBV30 to TRBJ1-2, with D unclear. The sequence derives from a man aged 40-49 years with urothelial cancer. Sequences were derived from PBMCs, sampled around atezolizumab (anti-PD-L1) treatment. CDR3 sequence reads: CAWSYEIPYGYTF. The CDR3 coding sequence is TGTGCCTGGAGTTACGAGATCCCCTATGGCTACACCTTC.